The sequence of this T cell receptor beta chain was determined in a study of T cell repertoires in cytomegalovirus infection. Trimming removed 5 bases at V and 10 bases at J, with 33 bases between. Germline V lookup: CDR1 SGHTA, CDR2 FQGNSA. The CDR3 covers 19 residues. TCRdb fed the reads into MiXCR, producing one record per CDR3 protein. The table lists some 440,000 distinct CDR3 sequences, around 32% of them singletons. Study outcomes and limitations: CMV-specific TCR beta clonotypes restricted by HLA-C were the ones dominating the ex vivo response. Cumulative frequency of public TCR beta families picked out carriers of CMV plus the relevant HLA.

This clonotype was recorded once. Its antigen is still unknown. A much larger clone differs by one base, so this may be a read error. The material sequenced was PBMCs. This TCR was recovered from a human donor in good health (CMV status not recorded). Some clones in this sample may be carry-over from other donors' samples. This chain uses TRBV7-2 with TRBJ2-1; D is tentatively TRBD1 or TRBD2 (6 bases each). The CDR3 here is CASSPQGGRKLVEFEEQFF. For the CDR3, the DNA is TGTGCCAGCAGCCCCCAAGGGGGGCGGAAACTGGTTGAATTTGAGGAGCAGTTCTTC.